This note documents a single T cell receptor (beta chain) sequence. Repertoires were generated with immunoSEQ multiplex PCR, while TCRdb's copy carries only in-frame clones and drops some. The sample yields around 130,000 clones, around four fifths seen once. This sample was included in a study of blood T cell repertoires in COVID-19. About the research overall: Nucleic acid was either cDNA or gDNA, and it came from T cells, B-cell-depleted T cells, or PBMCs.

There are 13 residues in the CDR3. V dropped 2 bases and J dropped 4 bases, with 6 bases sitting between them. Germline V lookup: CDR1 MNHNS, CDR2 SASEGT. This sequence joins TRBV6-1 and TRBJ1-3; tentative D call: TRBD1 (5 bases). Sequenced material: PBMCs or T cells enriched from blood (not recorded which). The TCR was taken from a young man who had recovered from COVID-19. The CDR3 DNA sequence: TGTGCCAGCAGTGAAAGACAGGGAAACACCATATATTTT. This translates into CASSERQGNTIYF.